The clone carrying this T cell receptor beta chain has a handful of counts. Its antigen is as yet unknown. Individual cDNA molecules each received unique molecular identifiers attached to them. One entry per CDR3 protein, called by TCRdb with MiXCR from the 5' RACE reads. This sample has 100,000 to 150,000 distinct CDR3 sequences, with 14% to 15% found just once. These data are taken from a study of early T cells in non-severe SARS-CoV-2 infection. At the level of the study: The chains were unpaired, and the sequenced material was bulk RNA from unsorted whole blood.

The CDR3 runs to 14 residues. Germline assignment: CDR1 DFQATT and CDR2 SNEGSKA (reference sequence). V lost 0 bases and J 2 bases, leaving 9 bases between the germline ends. Findings of the study overall: Private and CD4 specificities were missed by VDJdb matching, which favored anti-spike CD8 responses.

This TCR was sampled from an adult who was a healthcare worker with PCR-confirmed SARS-CoV-2 infection or an uninfected control (not recorded which). The specimen was whole blood. The chain combines TRBV20-1 with TRBJ2-3; TRBD1 or TRBD2 may be the D gene (5 bases each). The DNA of the CDR3 is TGCAGTGCTAGAGAGGGGACCCTCACAGATACGCAGTATTTT. Its translation is CSAREGTLTDTQYF.